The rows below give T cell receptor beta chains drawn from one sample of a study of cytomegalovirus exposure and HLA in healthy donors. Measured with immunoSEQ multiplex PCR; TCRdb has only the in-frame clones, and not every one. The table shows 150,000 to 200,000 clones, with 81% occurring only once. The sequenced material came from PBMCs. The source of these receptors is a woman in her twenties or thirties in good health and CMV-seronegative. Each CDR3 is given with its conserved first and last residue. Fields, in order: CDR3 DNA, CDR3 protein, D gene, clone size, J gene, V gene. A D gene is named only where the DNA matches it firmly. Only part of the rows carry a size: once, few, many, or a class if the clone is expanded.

DNA: TGTGCCAGCAGTGACGGGACAGGGGCCGGGGAGCTGTTTTTT
CDR3: CASSDGTGAGELFF
D: TRBD1
size: .
J: TRBJ2-2
V: TRBV6-1

DNA: TGTGCCAGTGCGGGACAGGGTTCAGCCGGGGAGCTGTTTTTT
CDR3: CASAGQGSAGELFF
D: TRBD1
size: .
J: TRBJ2-2
V: TRBV2

DNA: TGTGCCAGCAGCTTGGCCGTAGTAGCGGGAGTTCGTGAGACCCAGTACTTC
CDR3: CASSLAVVAGVRETQYF
D: TRBD2
size: .
J: TRBJ2-5
V: TRBV5-8

DNA: TGCAGCGTGAATCGGGGCTATGGCTACACCTTC
CDR3: CSVNRGYGYTF
D: .
size: few
J: TRBJ1-2
V: TRBV29-1

DNA: TGTGCCAGCAGTTCTAGCGGGGGGGCCGCCGAGACCCAGTACTTC
CDR3: CASSSSGGAAETQYF
D: TRBD2
size: once
J: TRBJ2-5
V: TRBV28

DNA: TGTGCCAAATCGGGCAGGGTGCAGGAGACCCAGTACTTC
CDR3: CAKSGRVQETQYF
D: .
size: .
J: TRBJ2-5
V: TRBV21-1

DNA: TGCGCCAGCAGCCCCCTGACTAGCGGGGGAAACTACGAGCAGTACTTC
CDR3: CASSPLTSGGNYEQYF
D: TRBD2
size: .
J: TRBJ2-7
V: TRBV5-1

DNA: TGTGCCAGCTCGCCAATCGAGGTATCGAGTCAAGAGACCCAGTACTTC
CDR3: CASSPIEVSSQETQYF
D: .
size: .
J: TRBJ2-5
V: TRBV18

DNA: TGTGCCAGCAGCCAGGACAGCGGGGAGCTGTTTTTT
CDR3: CASSQDSGELFF
D: .
size: .
J: TRBJ2-2
V: TRBV5-4

DNA: TGTGCCAGCAGTTGGGGGGGTGGCACAGATACGCAGTATTTT
CDR3: CASSWGGGTDTQYF
D: TRBD2
size: .
J: TRBJ2-3
V: TRBV6-6

DNA: TGTGCCAGCAGGAAAGGGGACAGGGCTAGCAATCAGCCCCAGCATTTT
CDR3: CASRKGDRASNQPQHF
D: .
size: .
J: TRBJ1-5
V: TRBV21-1

DNA: TGTGCCAGCAGCCCCGCTCGGGGGGCTGAGAGCTCCTACGAGCAGTACTTC
CDR3: CASSPARGAESSYEQYF
D: .
size: .
J: TRBJ2-7
V: TRBV7-9

DNA: TGTGCCTGGAGTTGGACCCCTCGAGGGAATAATTCACCCCTCCACTTT
CDR3: CAWSWTPRGNNSPLHF
D: .
size: .
J: TRBJ1-6
V: TRBV30

DNA: TGTGCCAGCAGTTCCCAGACAAGAGAGCAGTACTTC
CDR3: CASSSQTREQYF
D: .
size: .
J: TRBJ2-7
V: TRBV6-9

DNA: TGTGCCAGCAGGGGTCAGGGGGCGGTCAATCAGCCCCAGCATTTT
CDR3: CASRGQGAVNQPQHF
D: TRBD1
size: .
J: TRBJ1-5
V: TRBV2

DNA: TGCGCCAGCAGGGGGGGACAGCCTGAAGCTTTCTTT
CDR3: CASRGGQPEAFF
D: TRBD1
size: .
J: TRBJ1-1
V: TRBV5-1

DNA: TGTGCCAGTAGTATAGCAATGACAGGGAGGACGAACACTGAAGCTTTCTTT
CDR3: CASSIAMTGRTNTEAFF
D: TRBD1
size: once
J: TRBJ1-1
V: TRBV19

DNA: TGTGCCAGCACACCGGGACAGGCAAGAAACACCATATATTTT
CDR3: CASTPGQARNTIYF
D: TRBD1
size: .
J: TRBJ1-3
V: TRBV28

DNA: TGTGCCAGCTCACCTCTTGACACCGGGGAGCTGTTTTTT
CDR3: CASSPLDTGELFF
D: .
size: .
J: TRBJ2-2
V: TRBV18

DNA: TGTGCCAGCAGTTTATCTGGGGGGGGAAACACCATATATTTT
CDR3: CASSLSGGGNTIYF
D: .
size: .
J: TRBJ1-3
V: TRBV27

DNA: TGTGCCAGCAGCAACAGGGGAGGCAATCAGCCCCAGCATTTT
CDR3: CASSNRGGNQPQHF
D: TRBD1
size: few
J: TRBJ1-5
V: TRBV6-5

DNA: TGTGCCAGCAAGAAGGGGCAGGAGACTGACGAGCAGTACTTC
CDR3: CASKKGQETDEQYF
D: .
size: few
J: TRBJ2-7
V: TRBV7-9

DNA: TGTGCCAGCAGTCCTCGGACGGACAGGGACACCGGGGAGCTGTTTTTT
CDR3: CASSPRTDRDTGELFF
D: TRBD1
size: .
J: TRBJ2-2
V: TRBV6-4

DNA: TGTGCCAGCAGTTACGAGGCCCGCCCCGGGGAGCTGTTTTTT
CDR3: CASSYEARPGELFF
D: .
size: .
J: TRBJ2-2
V: TRBV6-6

DNA: TGTGCCAGCAGTAATCGGGACAGGGAGGGCGAGCAGTACTTC
CDR3: CASSNRDREGEQYF
D: TRBD1
size: .
J: TRBJ2-7
V: TRBV6-5

DNA: TGTGCCAGCAGTGAAGCCCCGGTCAGGGTTAATCAGCCCCAGCATTTT
CDR3: CASSEAPVRVNQPQHF
D: .
size: .
J: TRBJ1-5
V: TRBV6-1

DNA: TGTGCCAGCAGCTTGACAGGGCGGAGAGGCACTGAAGCTTTCTTT
CDR3: CASSLTGRRGTEAFF
D: TRBD1
size: .
J: TRBJ1-1
V: TRBV7-9

DNA: TGTGCCAGCAGTGTGGGGCTGAACACTGAAGCTTTCTTT
CDR3: CASSVGLNTEAFF
D: .
size: .
J: TRBJ1-1
V: TRBV6-4

DNA: TGTGCCAGCAGCTTCGGGACTAGCGGGAGCACAGATACGCAGTATTTT
CDR3: CASSFGTSGSTDTQYF
D: TRBD2
size: .
J: TRBJ2-3
V: TRBV13

DNA: TGTGCCAGCAGCTCGGCGGCGAATCAGCCCCAGCATTTT
CDR3: CASSSAANQPQHF
D: .
size: .
J: TRBJ1-5
V: TRBV5-6

DNA: TGTGCCAGCAGCTTAGGCGGGAGCACTAGCTTCGAGCAGTACTTC
CDR3: CASSLGGSTSFEQYF
D: TRBD2
size: .
J: TRBJ2-7
V: TRBV7-8

DNA: TGTGCCAGCAGCAGGGGCCGCCGGAACGAGCAGTACTTC
CDR3: CASSRGRRNEQYF
D: .
size: .
J: TRBJ2-7
V: TRBV5-6

DNA: TGTGCCAGCAGCTTGGCAAGACATAGCAATCAGCCCCAGCATTTT
CDR3: CASSLARHSNQPQHF
D: .
size: once
J: TRBJ1-5
V: TRBV5-6

DNA: TGTGCCAGCAGGAGACAGGGCGGCAATCAGCCCCAGCATTTT
CDR3: CASRRQGGNQPQHF
D: TRBD1
size: .
J: TRBJ1-5
V: TRBV2

DNA: TGTGCCAGCAGCGCCGGTTGGGGCAGAGCCCCTAATTCACCCCTCCACTTT
CDR3: CASSAGWGRAPNSPLHF
D: .
size: .
J: TRBJ1-6
V: TRBV7-9

DNA: TGTGCCAGCAGCTCGACAGGGGTTAACACCGGGGAGCTGTTTTTT
CDR3: CASSSTGVNTGELFF
D: TRBD1
size: once
J: TRBJ2-2
V: TRBV6-1

DNA: TGTGCCAGCTCACTCAAACAGGGGGCAGGGGAGCAGTACTTC
CDR3: CASSLKQGAGEQYF
D: TRBD1
size: .
J: TRBJ2-7
V: TRBV18

DNA: TGCGCCAGCAGCTTGGGGGACAATTGGCGTGAAAAACTGTTTTTT
CDR3: CASSLGDNWREKLFF
D: .
size: .
J: TRBJ1-4
V: TRBV5-1

DNA: TGTGCCAGCAGCCACCGGGACTCCCTAGCCCCCGAGCAGTACTTC
CDR3: CASSHRDSLAPEQYF
D: .
size: few
J: TRBJ2-7
V: TRBV5-6